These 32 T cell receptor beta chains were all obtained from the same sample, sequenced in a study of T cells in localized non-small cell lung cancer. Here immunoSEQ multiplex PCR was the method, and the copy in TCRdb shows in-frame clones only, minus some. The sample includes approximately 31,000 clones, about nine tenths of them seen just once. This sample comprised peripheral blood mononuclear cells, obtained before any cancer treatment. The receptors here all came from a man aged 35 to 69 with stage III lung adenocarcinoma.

In nucleotides, the CDR3 is TGCGCCAGCAGGAAAGCCCCTAGCGGGGGGGACAATGAGCAGTTCTTC. Translating gives CASRKAPSGGDNEQFF. This rearrangement joins TRBV5-1 to TRBJ2-1, with 12 bases lining up with TRBD2. CDR1 and CDR2 (germline): SGHRS, YFSETQ. CDR3 size: 16 residues. The J segment lost 5 bases and the V segment lost 5 bases, leaving 8 bases of the junction unmatched.

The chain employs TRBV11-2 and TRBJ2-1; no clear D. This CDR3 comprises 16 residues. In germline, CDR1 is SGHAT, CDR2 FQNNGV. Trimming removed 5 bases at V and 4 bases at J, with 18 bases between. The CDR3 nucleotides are TGTGCCAGCAGCCCTACGGCGGCTTCAATATACAATGAGCAGTTCTTC. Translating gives CASSPTAASIYNEQFF.

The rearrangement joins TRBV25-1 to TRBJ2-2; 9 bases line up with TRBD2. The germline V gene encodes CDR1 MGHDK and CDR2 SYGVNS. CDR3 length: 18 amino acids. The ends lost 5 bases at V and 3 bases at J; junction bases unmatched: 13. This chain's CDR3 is CASSPIGSGGPYTGELFF. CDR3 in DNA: TGTGCCAGCAGTCCCATCGGTAGCGGGGGCCCATACACCGGGGAGCTGTTTTTT.

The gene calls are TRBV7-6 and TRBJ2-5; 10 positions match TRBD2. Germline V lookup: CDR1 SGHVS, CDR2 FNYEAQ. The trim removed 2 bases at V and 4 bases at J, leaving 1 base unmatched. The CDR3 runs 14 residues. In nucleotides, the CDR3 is TGTGCCAGCAGCTTACTAGCGGGGGTAGAGACCCAGTACTTC. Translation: CASSLLAGVETQYF. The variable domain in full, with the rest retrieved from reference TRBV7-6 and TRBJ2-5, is GAGVSQSPRYKVTKRGQDVALRCDPISGHVSLYWYRQALGQGPEFLTYFNYEAQQDKSGLPNDRFSAERPEGSISTLTIQRTEQRDSAMYRCASSLLAGVETQYFGPGTRLLVL.

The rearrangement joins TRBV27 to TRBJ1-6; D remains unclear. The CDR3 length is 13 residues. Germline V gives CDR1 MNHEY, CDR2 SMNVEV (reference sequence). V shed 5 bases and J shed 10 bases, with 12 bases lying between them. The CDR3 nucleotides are TGTGCCAGCAGTACCTCCCGGGGATCACCCCTCCACTTT. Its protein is CASSTSRGSPLHF.

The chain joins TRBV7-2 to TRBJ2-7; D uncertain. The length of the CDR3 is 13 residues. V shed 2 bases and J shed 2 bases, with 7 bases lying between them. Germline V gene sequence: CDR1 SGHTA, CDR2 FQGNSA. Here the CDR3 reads CASSLQQTYEQYF. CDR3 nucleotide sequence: TGTGCCAGCAGCTTACAGCAAACCTACGAGCAGTACTTC.

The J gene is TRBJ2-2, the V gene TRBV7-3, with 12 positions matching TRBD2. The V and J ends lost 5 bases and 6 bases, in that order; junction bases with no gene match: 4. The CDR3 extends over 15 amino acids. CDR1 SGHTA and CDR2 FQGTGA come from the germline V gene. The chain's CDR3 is CASSPSGGAAGELFF. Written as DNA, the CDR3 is TGTGCCAGCAGCCCTAGCGGGGGGGCTGCCGGGGAGCTGTTTTTT.

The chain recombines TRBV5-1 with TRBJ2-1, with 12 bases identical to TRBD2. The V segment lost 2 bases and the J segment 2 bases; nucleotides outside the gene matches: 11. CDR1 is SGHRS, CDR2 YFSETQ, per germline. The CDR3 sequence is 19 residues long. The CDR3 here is CASSLGSGLAGLAYNEQFF. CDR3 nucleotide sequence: TGCGCCAGCAGCTTAGGATCGGGACTAGCGGGTCTGGCCTACAATGAGCAGTTCTTC.

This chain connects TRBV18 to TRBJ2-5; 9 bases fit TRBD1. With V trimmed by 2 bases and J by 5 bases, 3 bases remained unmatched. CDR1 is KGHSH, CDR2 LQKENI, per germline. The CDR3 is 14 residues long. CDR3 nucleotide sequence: TGTGCCAGCTCACCAACAGGGGGCGAGGAGACCCAGTACTTC. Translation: CASSPTGGEETQYF. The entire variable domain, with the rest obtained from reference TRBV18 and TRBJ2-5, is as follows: NAGVMQNPRHLVRRRGQEARLRCSPMKGHSHVYWYRQLPEEGLKFMVYLQKENIIDESGMPKERFSAEFPKEGPSILRIQQVVRGDSAAYFCASSPTGGEETQYFGPGTRLLVL.

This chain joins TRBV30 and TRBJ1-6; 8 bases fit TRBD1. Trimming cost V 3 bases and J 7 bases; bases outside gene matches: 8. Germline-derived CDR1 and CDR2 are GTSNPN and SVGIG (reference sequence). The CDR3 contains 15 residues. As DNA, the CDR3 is TGTGCCTGGAGCCCAGGGGGCTTCTCAAATTCACCCCTCCACTTT. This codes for CAWSPGGFSNSPLHF.

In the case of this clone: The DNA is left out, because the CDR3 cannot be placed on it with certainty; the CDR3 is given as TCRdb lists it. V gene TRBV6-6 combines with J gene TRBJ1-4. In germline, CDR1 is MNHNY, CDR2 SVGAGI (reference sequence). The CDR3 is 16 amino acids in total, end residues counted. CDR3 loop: CASSTSVGGGNEKLFF.

This chain's CDR3 is CASGEHRLSLAKNIQYF. As DNA, the CDR3 is TGCGCCAGCGGGGAACACAGGTTATCCCTAGCCAAAAACATTCAGTACTTC. V and J are TRBV10-2 and TRBJ2-4, with D perhaps matching TRBD1 (5 bases). This CDR3 comprises 17 residues. With 8 bases removed from V and 0 bases from J, the gap between germline ends came to 20 bases. Per germline, CDR1 WSHSY and CDR2 SAAADI.

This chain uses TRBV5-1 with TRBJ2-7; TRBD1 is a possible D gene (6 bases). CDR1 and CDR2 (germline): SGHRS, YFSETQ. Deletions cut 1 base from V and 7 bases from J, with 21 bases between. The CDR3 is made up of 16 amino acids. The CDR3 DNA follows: TGCGCCAGCAGCTTGACTCACGGACAGCTTCCTATTGAGCAGTACTTC. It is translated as CASSLTHGQLPIEQYF.

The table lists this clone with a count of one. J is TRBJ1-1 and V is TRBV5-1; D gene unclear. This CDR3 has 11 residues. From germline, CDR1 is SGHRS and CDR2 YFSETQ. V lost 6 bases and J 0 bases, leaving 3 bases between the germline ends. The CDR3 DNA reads TGCGCCAGCACGGTGAACACTGAAGCTTTCTTT. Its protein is CASTVNTEAFF.

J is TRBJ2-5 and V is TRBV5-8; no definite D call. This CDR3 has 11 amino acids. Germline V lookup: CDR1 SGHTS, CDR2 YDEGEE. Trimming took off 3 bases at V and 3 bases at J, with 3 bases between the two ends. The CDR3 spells CASSWKETQYF. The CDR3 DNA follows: TGTGCCAGCAGCTGGAAAGAGACCCAGTACTTC.

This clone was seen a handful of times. The CDR3 loop is CAWSGRSEAFF. As DNA, the CDR3 is TGTGCCTGGAGTGGACGGTCTGAAGCTTTCTTT. The chain carries TRBV30 and TRBJ1-1, with D unclear. Germline lookup yields CDR1 GTSNPN and CDR2 SVGIG (reference sequence). The V end lost 1 base, the J end lost 6 bases, and 6 bases lay between the germline ends. There are 11 residues in the CDR3.

CDR3 sequence reads: CASRQGRNEQFF. The CDR3 bases are TGTGCCAGCAGGCAGGGGCGAAATGAGCAGTTCTTC. The J gene is TRBJ2-1, the V gene TRBV6-6; perhaps TRBD1 as D (6 bases). V was shortened by 6 bases and J by 7 bases, with 10 bases between the two germline ends. This CDR3 has 12 residues. Germline values: CDR1 MNHNY, CDR2 SVGAGI (reference sequence).

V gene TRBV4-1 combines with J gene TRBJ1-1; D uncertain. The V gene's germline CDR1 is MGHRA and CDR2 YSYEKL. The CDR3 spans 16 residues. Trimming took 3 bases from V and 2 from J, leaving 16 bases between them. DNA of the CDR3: TGCGCCAGCAGCCAGGAGCCCGACCCGAATAACACTGAAGCTTTCTTT. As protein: CASSQEPDPNNTEAFF.

The CDR3 here is CASSPPARSGNTIYF. The CDR3, as DNA: TGTGCCAGCTCACCACCGGCGCGATCTGGAAACACCATATATTTT. The chain combines TRBV18 with TRBJ1-3; D uncertain. This CDR3 spans 15 amino acids. V lost 0 bases to trimming and J lost 1 base, with 7 bases between them. The V gene's germline CDR1 is KGHSH and CDR2 LQKENI.

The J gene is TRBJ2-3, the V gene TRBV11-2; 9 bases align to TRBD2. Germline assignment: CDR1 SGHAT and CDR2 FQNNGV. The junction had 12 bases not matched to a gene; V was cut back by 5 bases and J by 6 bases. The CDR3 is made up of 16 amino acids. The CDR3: CASSLLGGGARDTQYF. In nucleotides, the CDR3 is TGTGCCAGCAGCCTGCTTGGCGGGGGGGCGCGCGATACGCAGTATTTT.

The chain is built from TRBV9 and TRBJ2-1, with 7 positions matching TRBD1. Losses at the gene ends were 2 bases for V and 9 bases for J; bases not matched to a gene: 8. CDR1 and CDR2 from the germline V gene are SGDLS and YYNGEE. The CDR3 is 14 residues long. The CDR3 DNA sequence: TGTGCCAGCAGCGTTGCCGGGACAGCCGGTGAGCAGTTCTTC. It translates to CASSVAGTAGEQFF.

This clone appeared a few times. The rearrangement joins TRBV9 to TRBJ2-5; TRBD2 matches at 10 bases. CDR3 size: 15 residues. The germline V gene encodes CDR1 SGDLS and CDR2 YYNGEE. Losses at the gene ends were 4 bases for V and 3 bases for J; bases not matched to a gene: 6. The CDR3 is CASSPQAGGKETQYF. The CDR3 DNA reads TGTGCCAGCAGCCCGCAAGCGGGGGGGAAAGAGACCCAGTACTTC. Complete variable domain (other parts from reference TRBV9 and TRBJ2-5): DSGVTQTPKHLITATGQRVTLRCSPRSGDLSVYWYQQSLDQGLQFLIQYYNGEERAKGNILERFSAQQFPDLHSELNLSSLELGDSALYFCASSPQAGGKETQYFGPGTRLLVL.

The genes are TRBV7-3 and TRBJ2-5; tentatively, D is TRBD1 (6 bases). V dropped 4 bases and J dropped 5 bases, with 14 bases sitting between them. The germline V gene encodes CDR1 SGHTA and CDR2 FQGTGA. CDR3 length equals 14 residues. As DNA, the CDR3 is TGTGCCAGCAGCTCAACTGGGGGCAGTGAGACCCAGTACTTC. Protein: CASSSTGGSETQYF.

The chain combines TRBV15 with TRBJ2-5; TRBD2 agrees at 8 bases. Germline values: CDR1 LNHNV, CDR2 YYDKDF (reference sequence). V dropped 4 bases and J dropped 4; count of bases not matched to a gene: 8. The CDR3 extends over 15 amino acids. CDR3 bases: TGTGCCACCAGCAAAGGCGGGGGGTTCTCAGAGACCCAGTACTTC. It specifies CATSKGGGFSETQYF.

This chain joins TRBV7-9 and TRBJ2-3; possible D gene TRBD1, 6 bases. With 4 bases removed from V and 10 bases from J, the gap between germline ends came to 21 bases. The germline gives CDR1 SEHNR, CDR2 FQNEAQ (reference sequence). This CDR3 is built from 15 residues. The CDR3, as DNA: TGTGCCAGCAGCTCCGGAGCTAAAGGACAGCCCCCGCAGTATTTT. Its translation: CASSSGAKGQPPQYF.

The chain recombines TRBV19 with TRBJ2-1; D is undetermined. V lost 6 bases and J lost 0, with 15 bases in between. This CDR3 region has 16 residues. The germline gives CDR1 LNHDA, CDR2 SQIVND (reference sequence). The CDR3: CASSKGVFSSYNEQFF. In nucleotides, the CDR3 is TGTGCCAGTAGCAAAGGAGTTTTCAGCTCCTACAATGAGCAGTTCTTC.

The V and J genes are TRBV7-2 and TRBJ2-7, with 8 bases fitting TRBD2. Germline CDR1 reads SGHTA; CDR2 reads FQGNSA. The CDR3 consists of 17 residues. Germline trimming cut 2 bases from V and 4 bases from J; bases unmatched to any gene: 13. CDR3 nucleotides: TGTGCCAGCAGCTTATCGCGGGGGGCGTGGCAGAGTTACGAGCAGTACTTC. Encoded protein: CASSLSRGAWQSYEQYF.

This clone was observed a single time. The CDR3 bases are TGCGCCAGCAGCTTGGACACTTTCACCCGAAATTCACCCCTCCACTTT. This codes for CASSLDTFTRNSPLHF. This sequence joins TRBV5-1 and TRBJ1-6; D not resolved. The CDR3 spans 16 residues. Germline loops: CDR1 SGHRS, CDR2 YFSETQ. The germline V and J ends were trimmed by 0 bases and 7 bases, with 14 bases remaining between them.

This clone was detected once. The CDR3, as DNA: TGTGCCAGCAGCGGACGCGGGACAGGGGTCGTAGCTTTCTTT. Its protein product is CASSGRGTGVVAFF. The J gene is TRBJ1-1, the V gene TRBV7-9, with 10 bases identical to TRBD1. The CDR3 spans 14 residues. Germline CDR1 is SEHNR and CDR2 is FQNEAQ (reference sequence). The V gene end was trimmed by 5 bases and the J gene end by 10 bases; junction bases not matched to a gene: 10.

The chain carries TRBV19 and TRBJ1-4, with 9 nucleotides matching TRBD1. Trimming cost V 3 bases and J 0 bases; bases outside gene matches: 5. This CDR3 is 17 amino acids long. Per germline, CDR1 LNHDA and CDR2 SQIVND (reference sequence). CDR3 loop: CASSIQQGATTNEKLFF. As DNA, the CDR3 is TGTGCCAGTAGTATTCAACAGGGGGCCACAACTAATGAAAAACTGTTTTTT.

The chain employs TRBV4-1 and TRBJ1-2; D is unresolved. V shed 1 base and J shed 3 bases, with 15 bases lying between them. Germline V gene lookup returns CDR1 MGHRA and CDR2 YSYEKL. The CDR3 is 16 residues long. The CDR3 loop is CASSQAQRGRDYGYTF. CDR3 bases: TGCGCCAGCAGCCAAGCCCAACGGGGTAGGGACTATGGCTACACCTTC.

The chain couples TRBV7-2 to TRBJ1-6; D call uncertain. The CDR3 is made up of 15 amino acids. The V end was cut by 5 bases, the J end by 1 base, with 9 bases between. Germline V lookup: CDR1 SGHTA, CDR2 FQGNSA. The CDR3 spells CASSPRLSYNSPLHF. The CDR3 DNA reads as TGTGCCAGCAGCCCCAGACTGTCCTATAATTCACCCCTCCACTTT.